The 7 T cell receptor beta chains in this list originate from one sample, sequenced in a study of T cell responses to AZD1222 COVID-19 vaccine. The protocol was immunoSEQ multiplex PCR, while the TCRdb copy is restricted to in-frame clones and leaves out a portion. This sample has 130,000 or so clones, with roughly nine tenths found just once. Sequencing used peripheral blood, obtained on day 0 of AZD1222 vaccination. These receptors all stem from an adult in good health.

The chain has TRBV15 and TRBJ2-3; no clear D. The V gene's germline CDR1 is LNHNV and CDR2 YYDKDF (reference sequence). Trimming took off 0 bases at V and 4 bases at J, with 5 bases between the two ends. CDR3 length equals 13 residues. CDR3 bases: TGTGCCACCAGCAGAGATATCCCAGATACGCAGTATTTT. This translates into CATSRDIPDTQYF.

V and J are TRBV7-3 and TRBJ1-3; D is undetermined. Germline lookup yields CDR1 SGHTA and CDR2 FQGTGA. The V and J ends lost 8 bases and 0 bases respectively, with 8 bases between them. The CDR3 loop spans 13 amino acids. The CDR3 DNA follows: TGTGCCAGCTCGAAAGACTCTGGAAACACCATATATTTT. Its protein is CASSKDSGNTIYF.

V gene TRBV11-3 combines with J gene TRBJ2-2; no reliable D call. Per the germline V gene, CDR1 is SGHNT and CDR2 is YENEEA. Trimming took 5 bases from V and 3 from J, leaving 13 bases between them. The CDR3 is made up of 15 amino acids. The CDR3 loop is CASSPQAPYTGELFF. CDR3 sequence (DNA): TGTGCCAGCAGCCCACAAGCGCCCTACACCGGGGAGCTGTTTTTT.

The chain is built from TRBV18 and TRBJ2-7; D possibly corresponds to TRBD2 (7 bases). The CDR3 is 14 residues long. Germline V gene data show CDR1 as KGHSH and CDR2 as LQKENI. V was clipped by 3 bases and J by 3 bases, with 12 bases between them. The CDR3, as DNA: TGTGCCAGCTCACCGGGGGGGGACAACTACGAGCAGTACTTC. The encoded protein is CASSPGGDNYEQYF.

This chain uses TRBV7-2 with TRBJ1-4; D not resolved. CDR1 is SGHTA and CDR2 is FQGNSA in the germline V gene. Trimming shortened V by 3 bases and J by 3 bases, and 11 bases separated the two germline ends. This CDR3 spans 15 amino acids. CDR3 residues: CASSLKGASNEKLFF. As DNA, the CDR3 is TGTGCCAGCAGCTTGAAGGGCGCGTCTAATGAAAAACTGTTTTTT.

The CDR3 nucleotides are TGTGCCAGCAGCTTGGGTGGGCACCGCTCCTACAATGAGCAGTTCTTC. It is translated as CASSLGGHRSYNEQFF. This chain uses TRBV5-8 with TRBJ2-1; D is unresolved. The CDR3 consists of 16 residues. The germline V gene encodes CDR1 SGHTS and CDR2 YDEGEE. V shed 0 bases and J shed 0 bases, with 10 bases lying between them.

The J gene is TRBJ1-5, the V gene TRBV18, with no clear D. CDR3 length: 15 amino acids. The germline gives CDR1 KGHSH, CDR2 LQKENI. Trimming removed 4 bases at V and 1 base at J, with 11 bases between. CDR3 DNA: TGTGCCAGCTCACTTGCCGGACTCAGCAATCAGCCCCAGCATTTT. It codes for CASSLAGLSNQPQHF.